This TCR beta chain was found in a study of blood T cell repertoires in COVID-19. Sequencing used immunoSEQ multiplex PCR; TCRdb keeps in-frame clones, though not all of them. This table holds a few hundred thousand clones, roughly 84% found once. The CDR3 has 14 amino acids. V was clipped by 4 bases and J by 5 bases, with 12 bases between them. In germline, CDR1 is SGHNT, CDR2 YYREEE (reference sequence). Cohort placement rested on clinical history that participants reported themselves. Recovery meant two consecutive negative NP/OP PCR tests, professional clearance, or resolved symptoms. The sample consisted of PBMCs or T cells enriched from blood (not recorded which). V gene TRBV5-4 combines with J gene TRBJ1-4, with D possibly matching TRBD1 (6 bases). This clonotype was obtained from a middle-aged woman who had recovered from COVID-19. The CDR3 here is CASSTRTENEKLFF. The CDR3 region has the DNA TGTGCCAGCAGCACAAGGACAGAGAATGAAAAACTGTTTTTT.